A single sample is the source of the 27 T cell receptor beta chains below, sequenced in a study of blood T cell repertoires in COVID-19 (TCRdb year 2020). Library construction relied on the immunoSEQ multiplex PCR assay. TCRdb mirrors the immuneACCESS table, restricted to in-frame sequences. Some clones are absent from its copies; in checked studies, under half trace to an unresolved V gene, and the reason for the others is unknown. Counted in this sample were 150,000 to 200,000 clones; about 85% of them appeared once. The biggest ten clones account for around 5.4% of the sample. Sequenced: peripheral blood. These receptor sequences come from a woman between 45 and 65 years old with COVID-19, enrolled during active disease.

V usage is TRBV4-1 and J usage is TRBJ2-7; 7 bases are shared with TRBD1. Germline values: CDR1 MGHRA, CDR2 YSYEKL. The length of the CDR3 is 15 residues. J gave up 2 bases and V 4 bases, and 8 bases lay outside the gene matches. CDR3 bases: TGCGCCAGCAGCCCTCCAGGGACAGTTACCTACGAGCAGTACTTC. Its translation is CASSPPGTVTYEQYF.

The CDR3 DNA reads as TGTGCCAGCAGCTCCGGGATGACTAATGAAAAACTGTTTTTT. Amino acids: CASSSGMTNEKLFF. This rearrangement joins TRBV5-4 to TRBJ1-4; D remains unclear. Germline V gene sequence: CDR1 SGHNT, CDR2 YYREEE (reference sequence). The CDR3 spans 14 residues. V dropped 3 bases and J dropped 2 bases, with 8 bases sitting between them.

J is TRBJ2-2 and V is TRBV27, with TRBD2 matching 7 bases. Germline loops: CDR1 MNHEY, CDR2 SMNVEV (reference sequence). V trimming: 6 bases; J trimming: 3 bases; junction bases outside the gene matches: 7. The length of the CDR3 is 15 residues. The CDR3 region has the DNA TGTGCCAGCAGGAGACTAGCTCGGGACACCGGGGAGCTGTTTTTT. Its translation is CASRRLARDTGELFF.

This clone showed up just a few times. The V gene is TRBV10-3, the J gene TRBJ2-7; 13 positions match TRBD2. The trim removed 6 bases at V and 4 bases at J, leaving 3 bases unmatched. Looked up from germline, CDR1 is ENHRY and CDR2 is SYGVKD. The CDR3 covers 14 residues. This CDR3 is CAIRRTSGGYEQYF. In nucleotides, the CDR3 is TGTGCCATCAGAAGGACTAGCGGGGGTTACGAGCAGTACTTC.

The J gene is TRBJ1-1, the V gene TRBV12-5, with D maybe TRBD1 (6 bases). Per the germline V gene, CDR1 is LGHNT and CDR2 is FRNRAP. V shed 4 bases and J shed 5 bases, with 20 bases lying between them. The CDR3 is 16 residues long. Written as DNA, the CDR3 is TGTGCTAGTGGTTCTTCACAGGGAACTCCGGTGACTGAAGCTTTCTTT. Translation gives CASGSSQGTPVTEAFF.

This clone was seen only once. This rearrangement joins TRBV7-3 to TRBJ1-3; a possible D gene is TRBD1 (6 bases). Germline CDR1 reads SGHTA; CDR2 reads FQGTGA. There are 15 residues in the CDR3. Trimming left V 5 bases short and J 0 bases short, with 11 bases between. The CDR3: CASSIGQSSGNTIYF. CDR3 nucleotide sequence: TGTGCCAGCAGCATAGGACAGAGCTCTGGAAACACCATATATTTT. Full variable domain (outside the CDR3, taken from reference TRBV7-3 and TRBJ1-3): GAGVSQTPSNKVTEKGKYVELRCDPISGHTALYWYRQSLGQGPEFLIYFQGTGAADDSGLPNDRFFAVRPEGSVSTLKIQRTERGDSAVYLCASSIGQSSGNTIYFGEGSWLTVV.

The rearrangement uses TRBV21-1 and TRBJ2-5; TRBD2 was called by the table and not checked on the DNA. TRBV21-1 is marked as a pseudogene. This CDR3 has 15 residues. This chain's CDR3 is CASSKGSGGEETQYF. CDR3 sequence (DNA): TGTGCCAGCAGCAAGGGTAGCGGGGGGGAAGAGACCCAGTACTTC.

A few counts support this clone. The chain joins TRBV2 to TRBJ2-7; 8 nucleotides match TRBD1. The germline V gene encodes CDR1 SNHLY and CDR2 FYNNEI. Trimming removed 7 bases from V and 5 bases from J; junction bases left unmatched: 7. The CDR3 runs 13 residues. The CDR3 loop reads CASKGQGSDEQYF. The DNA for the CDR3 is TGTGCCAGCAAAGGACAGGGAAGCGACGAGCAGTACTTC.

This chain joins TRBV2 and TRBJ1-6; D remains unclear. CDR1 and CDR2 (germline): SNHLY, FYNNEI. The ends were cut back, 6 bases at V and 7 bases at J, with 13 bases in the middle. This CDR3 has 14 residues. The CDR3 spells CASRQTVSNSPLHF. Written as DNA, the CDR3 is TGTGCCAGCAGACAGACGGTATCAAATTCACCCCTCCACTTT.

This clone came up once. V is TRBV5-1 and J is TRBJ1-1; the D gene is possibly TRBD1 (6 bases). The length of the CDR3 is 16 residues. V dropped 4 bases and J dropped 1 base, with 17 bases sitting between them. From germline, CDR1 is SGHRS and CDR2 YFSETQ. The CDR3 reads CASSPNRGGRNTEAFF. The CDR3 DNA reads as TGCGCCAGCAGCCCTAACCGGGGGGGGCGGAACACTGAAGCTTTCTTT.

The chain employs TRBV25-1 and TRBJ1-2; TRBD1 agrees at 9 bases. CDR3 length equals 15 residues. The ends lost 2 bases at V and 7 bases at J; junction bases unmatched: 8. Germline CDR1 MGHDK, CDR2 SYGVNS. CDR3 amino acids: CASSENPGTGFGYTF. The CDR3 nucleotides read TGTGCCAGCAGTGAAAACCCCGGGACAGGGTTTGGCTACACCTTC.

The chain carries TRBV3-1 (or the pseudogene TRBV3-2) and TRBJ2-1, with unresolved D. The germline V gene encodes CDR1 LGHDT and CDR2 YNNKEL (reference sequence). The germline V and J ends were trimmed by 2 bases and 6 bases, with 8 bases remaining between them. This CDR3 is built from 13 residues. CDR3 protein: CASSQTRGNEQFF. CDR3 nucleotide sequence: TGTGCCAGCAGCCAAACCAGAGGCAATGAGCAGTTCTTC.

This clone occurred once. This sequence joins TRBV10-3 and TRBJ2-7, with D perhaps TRBD2 (6 bases). V gave up 0 bases and J gave up 5 bases, with 14 bases separating them. This CDR3 comprises 15 residues. CDR1 is ENHRY, CDR2 SYGVKD, per germline. In DNA, the CDR3 is TGTGCCATCAGTGAGTCTGCCGACGGGGGTAACGAGCAGTACTTC. Protein sequence: CAISESADGGNEQYF.

V is TRBV9 and J is TRBJ2-7, with D possibly matching TRBD2 (6 bases). CDR1 SGDLS and CDR2 YYNGEE come from the germline V gene. This CDR3 is 15 amino acids long. V lost 4 bases to trimming and J lost 3 bases, with 17 bases between them. This chain's CDR3 is CASSPLGTLDYEQYF. The CDR3 DNA is TGTGCCAGCAGCCCACTCGGGACTCTAGACTACGAGCAGTACTTC.

The chain has TRBV19 and TRBJ2-7; the D gene is possibly TRBD2 (5 bases). Trimming removed 2 bases from V and 0 bases from J, with 20 bases in between. Germline V gives CDR1 LNHDA, CDR2 SQIVND (reference sequence). This CDR3 has 18 residues. The CDR3 coding sequence is TGTGCCAGTAGTATAATTGTGGCGGGCCCCGCTAACTCCTACGAGCAGTACTTC. This sequence encodes CASSIIVAGPANSYEQYF.

The chain recombines TRBV7-2 with TRBJ2-5, with D tentatively TRBD2 (5 bases). The CDR3 has 14 residues. Deletions cut 5 bases from V and 4 bases from J, with 14 bases between. CDR1 is SGHTA, CDR2 FQGNSA, per germline. CDR3 sequence: CASSQPHEGETQYF. The CDR3 DNA reads as TGTGCCAGCAGCCAACCGCACGAGGGAGAGACCCAGTACTTC.

This chain joins TRBV15 and TRBJ2-2, with 7 bases aligning to TRBD1. V was pared by 4 bases and J by 2 bases, with 7 bases of the junction left unmatched. This CDR3 is 16 amino acids long. Germline CDR1 is LNHNV and CDR2 is YYDKDF (reference sequence). The DNA for the CDR3 is TGTGCCACCAGCAACCGGGACAGCTTAAACACCGGGGAGCTGTTTTTT. Residues: CATSNRDSLNTGELFF.

V usage is TRBV28 and J usage is TRBJ1-1; D gene ambiguous. The CDR3 is 15 amino acids. V was pared by 4 bases and J by 2 bases, with 14 bases between. Germline CDR1 is MDHEN and CDR2 is SYDVKM. In DNA, the CDR3 is TGTGCCAGCAGTTCCCCCACGGGGTCTAACACTGAAGCTTTCTTT. Amino acids: CASSSPTGSNTEAFF.

The chain has TRBV3-1 (or the pseudogene TRBV3-2) and TRBJ1-4; D is ambiguous. Germline V CDR1 and CDR2: LGHDT, YNNKEL (reference sequence). CDR3 length: 13 amino acids. V lost 4 bases and J 8 bases, leaving 11 bases between the germline ends. The CDR3, as DNA: TGTGCCAGCAGCCTCGCCGGAGGGGAAAAACTGTTTTTT. Translated: CASSLAGGEKLFF.

The J gene is TRBJ2-7, the V gene TRBV6-5; TRBD1 matches at 10 bases. The V gene's germline CDR1 is MNHEY and CDR2 SVGAGI. The CDR3 has 16 amino acids. The V segment lost 4 bases and the J segment 5 bases; nucleotides outside the gene matches: 11. CDR3 bases: TGTGCCAGCAGTTCCTACCCGGGACAGGGGTTCGACGAGCAGTACTTC. Residues: CASSSYPGQGFDEQYF.

The V gene is TRBV30, the J gene TRBJ2-7; TRBD2 agrees at 7 bases. CDR1 GTSNPN and CDR2 SVGIG come from the germline V gene (reference sequence). The CDR3 runs 12 residues. V lost 5 bases to trimming and J lost 10 bases; unmatched junction nucleotides: 11. The CDR3 reads CAWAIAGVDQYF. As DNA, the CDR3 is TGTGCCTGGGCCATTGCGGGGGTTGATCAGTACTTC.

This sequence joins TRBV9 and TRBJ2-2, with D perhaps TRBD2 (8 bases). Germline CDR1 SGDLS, CDR2 YYNGEE. Trimming left V 0 bases short and J 6 bases short, with 18 bases between. This CDR3 contains 17 residues. DNA of the CDR3: TGTGCCAGCAGCGTAGACGGGAGGGGGCTATATTCCGGGGAGCTGTTTTTT. Translation: CASSVDGRGLYSGELFF.

The V and J genes are TRBV5-4 and TRBJ1-2; D unclear. The CDR3 sequence is 13 residues long. Germline assignment: CDR1 SGHNT and CDR2 YYREEE (reference sequence). The V and J ends lost 3 bases and 2 bases respectively, with 8 bases between them. The CDR3 reads CASSSQANYGYTF. In DNA form, the CDR3 reads TGTGCCAGCAGCTCCCAAGCAAACTATGGCTACACCTTC.

This clone was found a few times. V usage is TRBV5-4 and J usage is TRBJ2-4, with D tentatively TRBD1 (6 bases). Trimming removed 3 bases at V and 0 bases at J, with 13 bases between. Germline assignment: CDR1 SGHNT and CDR2 YYREEE (reference sequence). This CDR3 is built from 16 residues. The CDR3 DNA sequence: TGTGCCAGCAGCTCGGACAGAACCCTAGCCAAAAACATTCAGTACTTC. The encoded protein is CASSSDRTLAKNIQYF.

This clone has a handful of counts. At the DNA level, this CDR3 is encoded by other sequences in the same sample as well. This chain uses TRBV18 with TRBJ1-5; D gene unclear. The ends were cut back, 2 bases at V and 2 bases at J, with 4 bases in the middle. Germline-derived CDR1 and CDR2 are KGHSH and LQKENI. This CDR3 comprises 13 residues. CDR3: CASSPEGNQPQHF. DNA for the CDR3: TGTGCCAGCTCACCAGAGGGCAATCAGCCCCAGCATTTT.

Only a few counts were recorded for this clone. The gene calls are TRBV7-8 and TRBJ2-1; 8 nucleotides line up with TRBD2. The CDR3 contains 14 residues. In germline, CDR1 is SGHVS, CDR2 FQNEAQ. Unmatched junction bases numbered 10, after V lost 0 bases and J lost 15 bases. The DNA for the CDR3 is TGTGCCAGCAGCTTAGCCCCGGGAGCGGGGGAAGGGTTCTTC. Translating it yields CASSLAPGAGEGFF.

This clone was counted a few times. The chain couples TRBV7-3 to TRBJ1-6; a possible D gene is TRBD1 (5 bases). V was clipped by 2 bases and J by 9 bases, with 11 bases between them. The germline CDR1 and CDR2 sequences are SGHTA and FQGTGA. This CDR3 is 14 amino acids long. CDR3 region: CASSLGTESSPLHF. CDR3 nucleotide sequence: TGTGCCAGCAGCTTAGGGACTGAAAGTTCACCCCTCCACTTT.